The next 3 T cell receptor beta chains were all read from a single sample in a study of spatial heterogeneity in lung cancer. TCRdb analysed the 5' RACE reads with MiXCR anew, one entry per CDR3 protein. The table records 35,000 to 55,000 distinct CDR3 sequences, 10% to 15% of them present only once. Time point reported: blood at routine non-recurrence follow-up after resection. The material was PBMCs, obtained at follow-up. The receptor source for this set is a male donor with early-stage non-small cell lung cancer.

There are many counts of this clonotype. V gene TRBV28 combines with J gene TRBJ1-2, with D tentatively TRBD1 (6 bases). This CDR3 has 17 amino acids. Germline lookup yields CDR1 MDHEN and CDR2 SYDVKM. V lost 4 bases and J 4 bases, leaving 22 bases between the germline ends. CDR3 nucleotide sequence: TGTGCCAGCAGTTCCCCGGGACCAGGGGAACGGGGCTATGGCTACACCTTC. It encodes CASSSPGPGERGYGYTF.

The chain links TRBV9 to TRBJ2-3, with 7 bases lining up with TRBD2. Trimming took 1 base from V and 1 from J; bases not matched to a gene: 9. The CDR3 runs to 17 residues. CDR1 and CDR2 (germline): SGDLS, YYNGEE. The CDR3 spells CASSVHFVAGGTDTQYF. The CDR3 bases are TGTGCCAGCAGCGTACATTTTGTGGCGGGGGGCACAGATACGCAGTATTTT.

This clonotype was counted at least ten times. The chain carries TRBV7-2 and TRBJ2-6; tentative D call: TRBD1 (5 bases). CDR3 length equals 18 residues. Germline values: CDR1 SGHTA, CDR2 FQGNSA. V lost 0 bases and J lost 0, with 12 bases in between. CDR3: CASSLAGQSISGANVLTF. DNA of the CDR3: TGTGCCAGCAGCTTAGCGGGGCAGAGTATCTCTGGGGCCAACGTCCTGACTTTC.